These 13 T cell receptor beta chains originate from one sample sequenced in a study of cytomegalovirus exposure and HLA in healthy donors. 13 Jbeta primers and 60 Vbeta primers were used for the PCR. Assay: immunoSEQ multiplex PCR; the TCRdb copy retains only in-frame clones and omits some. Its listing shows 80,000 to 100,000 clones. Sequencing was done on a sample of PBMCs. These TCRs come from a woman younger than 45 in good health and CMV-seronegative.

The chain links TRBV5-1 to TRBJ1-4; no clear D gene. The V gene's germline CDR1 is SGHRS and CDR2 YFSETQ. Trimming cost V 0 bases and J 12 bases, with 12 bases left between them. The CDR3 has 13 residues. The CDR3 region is CASSLAQQTQLFF. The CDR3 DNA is TGCGCCAGCAGCTTGGCGCAACAGACCCAACTGTTTTTT.

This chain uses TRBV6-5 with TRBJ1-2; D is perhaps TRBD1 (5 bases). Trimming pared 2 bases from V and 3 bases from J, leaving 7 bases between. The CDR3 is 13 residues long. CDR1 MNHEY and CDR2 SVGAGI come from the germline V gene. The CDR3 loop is CASSYARDYGYTF. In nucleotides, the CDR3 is TGTGCCAGCAGTTACGCCAGGGACTATGGCTACACCTTC.

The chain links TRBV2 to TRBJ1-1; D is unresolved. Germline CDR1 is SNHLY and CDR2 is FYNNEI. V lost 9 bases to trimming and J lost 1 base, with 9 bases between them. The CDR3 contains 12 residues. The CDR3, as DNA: TGTGCCAGTACGAGGGAGAACACTGAAGCTTTCTTT. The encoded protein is CASTRENTEAFF.

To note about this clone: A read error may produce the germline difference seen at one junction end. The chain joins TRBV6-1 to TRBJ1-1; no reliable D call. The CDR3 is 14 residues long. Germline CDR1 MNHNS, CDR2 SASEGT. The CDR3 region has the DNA TGTGCCAGCATTGAACTGGGAGGAGGCACTGAAGCTTTCTTT. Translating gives CASIELGGGTEAFF.

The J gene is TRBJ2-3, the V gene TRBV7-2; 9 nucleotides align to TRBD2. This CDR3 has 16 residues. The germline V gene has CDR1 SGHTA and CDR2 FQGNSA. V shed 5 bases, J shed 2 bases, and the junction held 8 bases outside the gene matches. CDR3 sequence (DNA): TGTGCCAGCAGCCATATCCTAGCGGGGTACACAGATACGCAGTATTTT. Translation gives CASSHILAGYTDTQYF. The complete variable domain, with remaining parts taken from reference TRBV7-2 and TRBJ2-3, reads GAGVSQSPSNKVTEKGKDVELRCDPISGHTALYWYRQSLGQGLEFLIYFQGNSAPDKSGLPSDRFSAERTGGSVSTLTIQRTQQEDSAVYLCASSHILAGYTDTQYFGPGTRLTVL.

This CDR3 reads CASSHPSSGGPDTQYF. CDR3 in DNA: TGCGCCAGCAGCCATCCGTCTAGCGGGGGTCCTGATACGCAGTATTTT. J is TRBJ2-3 and V is TRBV4-1, with TRBD2 matching 10 bases. The V segment lost 3 bases and the J segment 6 bases; nucleotides outside the gene matches: 9. The CDR3 length is 16 residues. Looked up from germline, CDR1 is MGHRA and CDR2 is YSYEKL.

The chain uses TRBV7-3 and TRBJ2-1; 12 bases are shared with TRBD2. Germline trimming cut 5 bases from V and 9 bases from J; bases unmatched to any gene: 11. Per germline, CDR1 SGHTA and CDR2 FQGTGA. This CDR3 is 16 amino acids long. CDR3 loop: CASSPPSGGAKVEQFF. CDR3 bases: TGTGCCAGCAGCCCGCCTAGCGGGGGGGCAAAGGTTGAGCAGTTCTTC.

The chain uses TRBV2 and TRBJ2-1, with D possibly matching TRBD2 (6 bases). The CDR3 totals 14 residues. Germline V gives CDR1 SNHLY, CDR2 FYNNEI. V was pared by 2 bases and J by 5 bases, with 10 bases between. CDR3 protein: CASSERRADNEQFF. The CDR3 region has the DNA TGTGCCAGCAGTGAAAGGAGGGCGGACAATGAGCAGTTCTTC.

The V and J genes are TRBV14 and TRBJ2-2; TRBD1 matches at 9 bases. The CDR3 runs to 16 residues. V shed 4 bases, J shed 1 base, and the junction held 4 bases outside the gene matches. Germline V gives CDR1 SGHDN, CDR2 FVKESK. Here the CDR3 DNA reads TGTGCCAGCAGCCCCCGACAGGGGGGGAACACCGGGGAGCTGTTTTTT. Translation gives CASSPRQGGNTGELFF.

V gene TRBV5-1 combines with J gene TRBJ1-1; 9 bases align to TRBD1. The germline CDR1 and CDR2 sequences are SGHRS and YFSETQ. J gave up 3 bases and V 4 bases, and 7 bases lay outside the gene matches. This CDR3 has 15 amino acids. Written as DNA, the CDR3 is TGCGCCAGCAGCCGGGGGACAGGGCAGGACACTGAAGCTTTCTTT. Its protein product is CASSRGTGQDTEAFF.

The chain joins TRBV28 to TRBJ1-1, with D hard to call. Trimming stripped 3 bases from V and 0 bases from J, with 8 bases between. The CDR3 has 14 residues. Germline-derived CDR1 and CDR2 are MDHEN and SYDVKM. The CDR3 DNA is TGTGCCAGCAGTTTCCGACACCTGAACACTGAAGCTTTCTTT. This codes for CASSFRHLNTEAFF.

The DNA for the CDR3 is TGTGCCAGCAGTTTATTTGGGGGGGCCACTGAAGCTTTCTTT. Translated: CASSLFGGATEAFF. The chain recombines TRBV28 with TRBJ1-1, with D possibly being TRBD1 (6 bases). The V end was cut by 1 base, the J end by 4 bases, with 10 bases between. CDR3 length equals 14 residues. Per the germline V gene, CDR1 is MDHEN and CDR2 is SYDVKM.

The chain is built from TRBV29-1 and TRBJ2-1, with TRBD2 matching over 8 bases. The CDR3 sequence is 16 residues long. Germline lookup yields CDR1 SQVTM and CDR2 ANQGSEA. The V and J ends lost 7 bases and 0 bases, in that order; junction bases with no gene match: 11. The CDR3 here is CSGLSGGIGSYNEQFF. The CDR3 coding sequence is TGCAGCGGGCTGTCGGGAGGGATCGGCTCCTACAATGAGCAGTTCTTC.